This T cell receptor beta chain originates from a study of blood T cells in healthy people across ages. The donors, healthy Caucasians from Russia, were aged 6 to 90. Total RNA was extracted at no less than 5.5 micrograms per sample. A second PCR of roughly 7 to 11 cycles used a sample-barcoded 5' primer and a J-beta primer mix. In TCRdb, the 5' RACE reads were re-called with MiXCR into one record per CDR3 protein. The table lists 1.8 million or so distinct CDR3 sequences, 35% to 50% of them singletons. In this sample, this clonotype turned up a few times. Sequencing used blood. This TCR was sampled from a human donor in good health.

DNA for the CDR3: TGTGCCAGCAGCCTCGGGTCAGACCCAGAGACCCAGTACTTC. Its translation: CASSLGSDPETQYF. The rearrangement uses TRBV9 and TRBJ2-5, with unresolved D. The CDR3 runs 14 residues. Trimming shortened V by 4 bases and J by 4 bases, and 14 bases separated the two germline ends. In germline, CDR1 is SGDLS, CDR2 YYNGEE.